What follows describes a single T cell receptor beta chain. Germline CDR1 and CDR2: MDHEN and SYDVKM. V lost 4 bases to trimming and J lost 6 bases; unmatched junction nucleotides: 11. The CDR3 is 16 amino acids. This record comes from a study of stem cell transplantation in POMP-related autoinflammatory disease. Libraries were prepared by immunoSEQ multiplex PCR; TCRdb keeps only in-frame clonotypes and omits some of them. The sample shows around 2,900 clones, approximately 92% of them seen only once. The TCR comes from a human patient with POMP-related autoinflammation and immune dysregulation (PRAID). Part of the T cells may come from the graft donor. The gene calls are TRBV28 and TRBJ1-1, with TRBD1 matching 10 bases. The sample in question was CD4+ follicular helper T cells (Tfh) from PBMCs, obtained after stem cell transplantation. CDR3 nucleotides: TGTGCCAGCAGTTCGCTAAAAACCGGACAGGGGGCTGAAGCTTTCTTT. Its translation is CASSSLKTGQGAEAFF.